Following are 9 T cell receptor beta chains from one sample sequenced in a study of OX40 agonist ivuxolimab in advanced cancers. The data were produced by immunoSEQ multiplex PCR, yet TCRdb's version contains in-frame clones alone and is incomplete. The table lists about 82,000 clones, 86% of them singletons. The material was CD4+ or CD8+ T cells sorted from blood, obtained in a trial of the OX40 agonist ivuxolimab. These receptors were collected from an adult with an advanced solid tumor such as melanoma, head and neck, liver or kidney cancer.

The DNA of the CDR3 is TGTGCCAGCTCACCCAGGGGCACCGGGGAGCTGTTTTTT. Protein: CASSPRGTGELFF. The chain employs TRBV18 and TRBJ2-2, with D possibly matching TRBD1 (6 bases). From germline, CDR1 is KGHSH and CDR2 LQKENI. Trimming took off 3 bases at V and 4 bases at J, with 6 bases between the two ends. This CDR3 has 13 amino acids.

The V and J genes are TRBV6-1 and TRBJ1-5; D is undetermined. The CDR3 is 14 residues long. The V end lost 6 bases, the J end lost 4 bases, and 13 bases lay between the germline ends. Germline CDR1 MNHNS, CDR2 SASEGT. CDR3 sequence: CASSPQDGNQPQHF. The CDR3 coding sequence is TGTGCCAGCAGCCCCCAGGACGGAAATCAGCCCCAGCATTTT.

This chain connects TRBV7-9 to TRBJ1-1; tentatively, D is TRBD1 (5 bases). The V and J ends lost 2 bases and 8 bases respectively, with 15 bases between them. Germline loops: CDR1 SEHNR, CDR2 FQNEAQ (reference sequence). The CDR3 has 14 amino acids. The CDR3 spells CASSLLGTSSEAFF. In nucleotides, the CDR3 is TGTGCCAGCAGCTTACTAGGGACGTCCTCCGAAGCTTTCTTT.

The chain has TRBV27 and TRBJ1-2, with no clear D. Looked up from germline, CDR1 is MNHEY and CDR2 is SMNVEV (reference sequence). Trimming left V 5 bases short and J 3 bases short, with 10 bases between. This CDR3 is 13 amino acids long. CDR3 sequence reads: CASSEHGDYGYTF. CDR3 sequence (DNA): TGTGCCAGCAGTGAACACGGAGACTATGGCTACACCTTC.

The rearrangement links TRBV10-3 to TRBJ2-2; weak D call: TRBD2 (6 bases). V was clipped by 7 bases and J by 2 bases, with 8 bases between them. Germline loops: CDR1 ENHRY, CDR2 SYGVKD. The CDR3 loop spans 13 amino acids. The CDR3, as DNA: TGTGCCATCAACGGGAGAAACACCGGGGAGCTGTTTTTT. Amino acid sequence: CAINGRNTGELFF.

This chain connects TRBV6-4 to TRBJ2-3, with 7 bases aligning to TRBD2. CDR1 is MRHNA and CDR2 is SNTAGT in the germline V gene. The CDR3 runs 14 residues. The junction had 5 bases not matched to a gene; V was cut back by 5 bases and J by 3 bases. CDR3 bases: TGTGCCAGCAGTCTAGAAGCGGGGACAGATACGCAGTATTTT. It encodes CASSLEAGTDTQYF.

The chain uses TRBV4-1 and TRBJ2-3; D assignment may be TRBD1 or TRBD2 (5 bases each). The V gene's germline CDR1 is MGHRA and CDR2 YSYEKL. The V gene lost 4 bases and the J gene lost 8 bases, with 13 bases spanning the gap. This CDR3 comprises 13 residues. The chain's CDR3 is CASSPGPGPTQYF. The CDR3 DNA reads TGCGCCAGCAGCCCTGGACCGGGACCTACGCAGTATTTT.

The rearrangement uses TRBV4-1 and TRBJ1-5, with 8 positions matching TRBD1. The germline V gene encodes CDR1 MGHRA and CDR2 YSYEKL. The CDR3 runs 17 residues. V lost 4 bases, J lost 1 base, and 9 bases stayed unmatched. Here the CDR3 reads CASSLTPGTGSNQPQHF. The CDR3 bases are TGCGCCAGCAGCCTCACACCCGGGACAGGAAGCAATCAGCCCCAGCATTTT.

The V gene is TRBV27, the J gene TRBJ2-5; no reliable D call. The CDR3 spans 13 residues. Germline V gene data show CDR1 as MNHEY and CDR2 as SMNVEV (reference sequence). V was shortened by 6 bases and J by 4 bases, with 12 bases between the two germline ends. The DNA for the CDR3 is TGTGCCAGCAGACTAACCTGGGGAGAGACCCAGTACTTC. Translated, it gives CASRLTWGETQYF.